The rows below give T cell receptor beta chains drawn from one sample of a study of cytomegalovirus exposure and HLA in healthy donors. Produced via immunoSEQ multiplex PCR; TCRdb's table is partial and in-frame only. Among 130,000 to 150,000 clones, over 70% were seen once, and the ten largest hold less than 8%. The specimen was PBMCs. The receptor source for this set is a woman in her 40s in good health and CMV-seropositive. The CDR3 runs from the conserved cysteine through the conserved F or W. The order of the fields is D gene, V gene, clone size, J gene, CDR3 DNA, CDR3 protein. The D gene is left open where the match is weak. The size of a clone is reported for some rows only, either as once, few or many, or as a class for expanded clones.

>-|TRBV30|-|TRBJ1-4
TGTGCCTGGAGTGTACCGGGGAGGAACAATGAAAAACTGTTTTTT
CAWSVPGRNNEKLFF
>-|TRBV5-6|-|TRBJ2-7
TGTGCCAGCAGCCGAGACTACGAGCAGTACTTC
CASSRDYEQYF
>TRBD1|TRBV18|-|TRBJ1-3
TGTGCCAGCTCACCAAGCCAGGGGGTGGCTGGAAACACCATATATTTT
CASSPSQGVAGNTIYF
>TRBD1|TRBV5-1|-|TRBJ1-5
TGCGCCAGCAGCTCTGGACAGGGGGATCAGCCCCAGCATTTT
CASSSGQGDQPQHF
>-|TRBV28|-|TRBJ2-7
TGTGCCAGCAGTCGGGGTGGGGTTTTGCCCGAGCAGTACTTC
CASSRGGVLPEQYF
>TRBD1|TRBV19|-|TRBJ2-1
TGTGCCAGTAGTATAGCGACAGGGGGTCGGAATGAGCAGTTCTTC
CASSIATGGRNEQFF
>-|TRBV30|-|TRBJ2-1
TGTGCCTGGAGTGTAACGGCGGGACGCGGAGGTGAGCAGTTCTTC
CAWSVTAGRGGEQFF
>TRBD2|TRBV2|-|TRBJ2-3
TGTGCCAGCAGTGCGGGACTAGCGGGGGGCACAGATACGCAGTATTTT
CASSAGLAGGTDTQYF
>-|TRBV27|-|TRBJ1-5
TGTGCCAGCAGTTTTGGGACTCGCAATCAGCCCCAGCATTTT
CASSFGTRNQPQHF
>TRBD1|TRBV6-5|-|TRBJ1-1
TGTGCCAGCAGACCCGGGACAGCGAACACTGAAGCTTTCTTT
CASRPGTANTEAFF
>TRBD2|TRBV7-6|-|TRBJ2-2
TGTGCCAGCAGCTTAGGAGCGGGGACGAACACCGGGGAGCTGTTTTTT
CASSLGAGTNTGELFF
>TRBD2|TRBV2|-|TRBJ2-2
TGTGCCAGCAGTCTTAGCGGGGGAAGAACCGGGGAGCTGTTTTTT
CASSLSGGRTGELFF
>-|TRBV14|-|TRBJ1-1
TGTGCCAGCAGCCAAGACTCGACCGGCGGGGCGAGGACTGAAGCTTTCTTT
CASSQDSTGGARTEAFF
>-|TRBV10-2|once|TRBJ1-3
TGCGCCAGCAGCGTGGGGAGCTCTGGAAACACCATATATTTT
CASSVGSSGNTIYF
>TRBD1|TRBV12-5|-|TRBJ1-2
TGTGCTAGTGGTTTGAGTCGGACAGGGGAAGATGGCTACACCTTC
CASGLSRTGEDGYTF
>-|TRBV5-1|-|TRBJ2-1
TGCGCCAGCGGGCAGGGAATTGGCAATGAGCAGTTCTTC
CASGQGIGNEQFF
>-|TRBV19|-|TRBJ1-3
TGTGCCAGTAGTGACATCTACTCTGGAAACACCATATATTTT
CASSDIYSGNTIYF
>-|TRBV27|-|TRBJ2-5
TGTGCCAGCGGTAGGGGGATGGAGACCCAGTACTTC
CASGRGMETQYF
>-|TRBV16|-|TRBJ2-3
TGTGCCAGCAGCCCCAGTAGGGGTACAGATACGCAGTATTTT
CASSPSRGTDTQYF
>-|TRBV7-2|-|TRBJ1-1
TGTGCCAGCAGCCCTCTTGGGCCACTAGGTAACACTGAAGCTTTCTTT
CASSPLGPLGNTEAFF
>-|TRBV2|-|TRBJ1-3
TGTGCCAGCAGAGGGGACGGGAGCTCTGGAAACACCATATATTTT
CASRGDGSSGNTIYF
>TRBD1|TRBV5-4|-|TRBJ1-6
TGTGCCAGCAGCCCAGGGACAGACTATTCACCCCTCCACTTT
CASSPGTDYSPLHF
>-|TRBV19|-|TRBJ2-1
TGTGCCACACGACTAGCAGGGGATGAGCAGTTCTTC
CATRLAGDEQFF
>TRBD1|TRBV6-1|-|TRBJ2-2
TGTGCCAGCAGGGACAGGGGAATCGGGGAGCTGTTTTTT
CASRDRGIGELFF
>-|TRBV7-6|once|TRBJ2-7
TGTGCCAGCAGCTTAAACAGCATAGCCTACGAGCAGTACTTC
CASSLNSIAYEQYF
>TRBD1|TRBV30|-|TRBJ1-3
TGTGCCTGGAAGGGATCCGGGACAGGGGTTAACTCTGGAAACACCATATATTTT
CAWKGSGTGVNSGNTIYF
>-|TRBV6-5|-|TRBJ2-5
TGTGCCAGCAGTTACGGCGGGGTGTTCGAGACCCAGTACTTC
CASSYGGVFETQYF
>-|TRBV7-9|-|TRBJ2-3
TGTGCCAGCAGCTTAGCTCCGCTAGCTAGCACAGATACGCAGTATTTT
CASSLAPLASTDTQYF
>-|TRBV4-1|-|TRBJ2-2
TGCGCCAGCAGCCAGTACACCTTGGACACCGGGGAGCTGTTTTTT
CASSQYTLDTGELFF
>TRBD1|TRBV5-1|-|TRBJ1-2
TGCGCCAGCAGCACCGGGACAGGGCAACACTATGGCTACACCTTC
CASSTGTGQHYGYTF
>TRBD1|TRBV5-1|few|TRBJ2-7
TGCGCCAGCAGCCCACAGGGGGCGGGCTACGAGCAGTACTTC
CASSPQGAGYEQYF
>-|TRBV10-3|-|TRBJ1-1
TGTGCCATCAGTGAGTCGACGGGAGTGGGAGTGGCTTTCTTT
CAISESTGVGVAFF
>-|TRBV7-3|-|TRBJ1-3
TGTGCCAGCAGCCCAGGGATGGGAAACACCATATATTTT
CASSPGMGNTIYF
>-|TRBV18|-|TRBJ1-6
TGTGCCAGCTCACCCCAGGGCTATAATTCACCCCTCCACTTT
CASSPQGYNSPLHF
>TRBD2|TRBV9|-|TRBJ2-7
TGTGCCAGCAGCGTTAGCCCTAGCGGGACCTACGAGCAGTACTTC
CASSVSPSGTYEQYF
>TRBD1|TRBV4-1|-|TRBJ2-7
TGCGCCAGCAGCCACCTAGGCAGGGACAGAGTACGTGAGCAGTACTTC
CASSHLGRDRVREQYF
>TRBD1|TRBV4-1|-|TRBJ1-1
TGCGCCAGCAGTCCGAGACAGGGGGCGAACACTGAAGCTTTCTTT
CASSPRQGANTEAFF
>-|TRBV10-2|-|TRBJ2-5
TGCGCCACCCGGAGGACCCAGTACTTC
CATRRTQYF
>TRBD2|TRBV25-1|once|TRBJ2-7
TGTGCCAGCAGTGAGGAGTTAAGCGGGGGGTTAAGCTCCTACGAGCAGTACTTC
CASSEELSGGLSSYEQYF
>-|TRBV29-1|-|TRBJ2-7
TGCAGCGCTCTAGGGAGGGGGACGGTCTACGAGCAGTACTTC
CSALGRGTVYEQYF
>TRBD1|TRBV25-1|few|TRBJ2-1
TGTGCCAGCAGAACCGGGACAGGGGTCTACAATGAGCAGTTCTTC
CASRTGTGVYNEQFF
>TRBD1|TRBV4-1|-|TRBJ1-1
TGCGCCAGCAGCCACCCGGACAGGGTGAACACTGAAGCTTTCTTT
CASSHPDRVNTEAFF
>TRBD2|TRBV5-4|once|TRBJ2-1
TGTGCCAGCAGCTTGGAAACTGGGGGAGGGAATGAGCAGTTCTTC
CASSLETGGGNEQFF
>TRBD1|TRBV29-1|-|TRBJ2-7
TGCAGCGTTGTAGGGAGTGGTTTCGGGTACAGGGGGTTCTACGAGCAGTACTTC
CSVVGSGFGYRGFYEQYF
>-|TRBV7-9|-|TRBJ1-2
TGTGCCAGCAGCCCTCCCCAAGCAGGTGGGGTTGAGGGCGGCTACACCTTC
CASSPPQAGGVEGGYTF
>TRBD1|TRBV6-5|-|TRBJ1-2
TGTGCCAGCAGTTCAGGGGGGTTTAACTATGGCTACACCTTC
CASSSGGFNYGYTF
>-|TRBV21-1|-|TRBJ1-2
TGTGCCAGCAGCAAAGAGGGGGGGCCATTCTATGGCTACACCTTC
CASSKEGGPFYGYTF
>-|TRBV10-3|once|TRBJ1-2
TGTGCCATCAGTGACCTAAGCGGGGCCCCAGGGGTTGGGGGCTACACCTTC
CAISDLSGAPGVGGYTF
>TRBD2|TRBV7-9|few|TRBJ2-4
TGTGCCAGCAGCTTACTTTCGGGACTAGCGGGGAAAAACATTCAGTACTTC
CASSLLSGLAGKNIQYF
>-|TRBV5-5|-|TRBJ1-2
TGTGCCAGCAGCTTGGTGGCGGTGGACTATGGCTACACCTTC
CASSLVAVDYGYTF
>TRBD1|TRBV7-6|-|TRBJ1-1
TGTGCCAGCAGCCCCCTAACAGGGGGCACTGAAGCTTTCTTT
CASSPLTGGTEAFF
>-|TRBV5-1|few|TRBJ1-2
TGCGCCAGCAGTAGTAGAGTGGACTATGGCTACACCTTC
CASSSRVDYGYTF
>TRBD1|TRBV30|-|TRBJ1-1
TGTGCCTGGGCTCCGGGACAGGGGATGAACACTGAAGCTTTCTTT
CAWAPGQGMNTEAFF
>TRBD1|TRBV6-1|-|TRBJ1-1
TGTGCCAGCAGGAGACAGGGCTGGCCTGAAGCTTTCTTT
CASRRQGWPEAFF
>TRBD2|TRBV4-1|-|TRBJ2-3
TGCGCCAGCAGCCTCTCCGGGGGGTTACAAGATACGCAGTATTTT
CASSLSGGLQDTQYF
>TRBD1|TRBV5-1|few|TRBJ1-2
TGCGCCAGCCAGGGACAGAACTATGGCTACACCTTC
CASQGQNYGYTF
>-|TRBV5-1|-|TRBJ2-2
TGCGCCAGCAGCCCGATACAGATTAACACCGGGGAGCTGTTTTTT
CASSPIQINTGELFF
>TRBD2|TRBV4-2|-|TRBJ2-1
TGTGCCAGCAGCCAGTCCCCGGGGAGCGCGGGGGGTAATGAGCAGTTCTTC
CASSQSPGSAGGNEQFF
>-|TRBV30|-|TRBJ1-4
TGTGCCTGGTCCCGGGGTCCTAATGAAAAACTGTTTTTT
CAWSRGPNEKLFF